These 6 T cell receptor beta chains came from one sample sequenced in a study of CD8+ T cells in alopecia areata. Treatment described: oral pan-JAK inhibitor, 5-10 mg twice daily. RNA extraction and reverse transcription yielded cDNA as sequencing template. Here immunoSEQ multiplex PCR was the method, and the copy in TCRdb shows in-frame clones only, minus some. The sample has fewer than 250,000 clones; roughly three fifths are singletons. The sample consisted of CD4+ T cells sorted from blood, taken at week 4, from a patient treated with tofacitinib. The receptor set was obtained from a human donor with alopecia areata.

This chain connects TRBV30 to TRBJ1-4; D not certain. V was pared by 3 bases and J by 4 bases, with 15 bases between. CDR3 length: 15 residues. Germline V gives CDR1 GTSNPN, CDR2 SVGIG (reference sequence). For the CDR3, the DNA is TGTGCCTGGAGCTTAGTTCCGGGATTTAATGAAAAACTGTTTTTT. It codes for CAWSLVPGFNEKLFF.

The table lists this clone with many counts. The chain couples TRBV30 to TRBJ2-1; D is perhaps TRBD2 (6 bases). The CDR3 covers 11 residues. V was cut by 2 bases and J by 8 bases, with 7 bases left in between. Per the germline V gene, CDR1 is GTSNPN and CDR2 is SVGIG (reference sequence). CDR3 in amino acids: CAWSTGDEQFF. The CDR3 DNA reads as TGTGCCTGGAGTACGGGGGATGAGCAGTTCTTC.

The chain combines TRBV18 with TRBJ1-1, with D unresolved. Germline CDR1 is KGHSH and CDR2 is LQKENI. The germline V and J ends were trimmed by 0 bases and 3 bases, with 5 bases remaining between them. The CDR3 length is 13 residues. CDR3 loop: CASSPPGYTEAFF. DNA for the CDR3: TGTGCCAGCTCACCACCGGGGTACACTGAAGCTTTCTTT.

The sample holds a few counts of this clone. CDR3 nucleotide sequence: TGCAGCGTTGTCGGCGGGACCTACGAGCAGTACTTC. Translation gives CSVVGGTYEQYF. V gene TRBV29-1 combines with J gene TRBJ2-7, with a tentative D call TRBD2 (6 bases). The germline V gene encodes CDR1 SQVTM and CDR2 ANQGSEA. V lost 4 bases, J lost 2 bases, and 9 bases lay in between. This CDR3 comprises 12 residues.

This sequence joins TRBV18 and TRBJ2-5; 9 bases are a match to TRBD1. Germline CDR1 is KGHSH and CDR2 is LQKENI. The CDR3 runs 14 residues. V shed 4 bases, J shed 2 bases, and the junction held 2 bases outside the gene matches. The CDR3: CASSLGQGQETQYF. The CDR3 nucleotides are TGTGCCAGCTCACTGGGACAGGGACAAGAGACCCAGTACTTC.

The chain has TRBV11-2 and TRBJ2-2; D not certain. CDR1 SGHAT and CDR2 FQNNGV come from the germline V gene. With 4 bases removed from V and 7 bases from J, the gap between germline ends came to 16 bases. This CDR3 region has 15 residues. CDR3 sequence: CASSSPNRAGGELFF. The CDR3 nucleotides are TGTGCCAGCAGCTCCCCGAATAGGGCTGGCGGGGAGCTGTTTTTT.